These 21 T cell receptor beta chains came from one sample sequenced in a study of blood T cell repertoires in COVID-19. Clones were read by immunoSEQ multiplex PCR, and TCRdb kept only the in-frame ones, dropping some. The data contain some 100,000 clones, about 84% of them singletons. The sequenced material came from peripheral blood. These receptors were taken from a man between 60 and 70 years old with acute or convalescent COVID-19.

The chain combines TRBV6-4 with TRBJ2-1, with D perhaps matching TRBD1 (6 bases). Germline values: CDR1 MRHNA, CDR2 SNTAGT. The length of the CDR3 is 13 residues. Trimming took off 2 bases at V and 9 bases at J, with 11 bases between the two ends. This CDR3 reads CASSDRTVGEQFF. DNA of the CDR3: TGTGCCAGCAGTGACCGGACAGTCGGTGAGCAGTTCTTC.

The chain carries TRBV3-1 (or the pseudogene TRBV3-2) and TRBJ2-3, with 8 bases identical to TRBD1. The CDR3 loop spans 15 amino acids. V shed 0 bases, J shed 5 bases, and the junction held 4 bases outside the gene matches. Per the germline V gene, CDR1 is LGHDT and CDR2 is YNNKEL (reference sequence). The CDR3 is CASSQDLTGVDTQYF. The CDR3 region has the DNA TGTGCCAGCAGCCAAGATCTGACAGGGGTAGATACGCAGTATTTT.

The table lists this clone with a few counts. The rearrangement links TRBV27 to TRBJ2-3; TRBD1 might be the D (6 bases). Germline V gives CDR1 MNHEY, CDR2 SMNVEV (reference sequence). V shed 4 bases and J shed 2 bases, with 16 bases lying between them. CDR3 length: 16 amino acids. CDR3 loop: CASSSTTDRPTDTQYF. For the CDR3, the DNA is TGTGCCAGCAGTTCCACAACCGACAGGCCCACAGATACGCAGTATTTT.

DNA for the CDR3: TGTGCCAGCAGCCCTTTCAGGGGATCTGAAGCTTTCTTT. Amino acids: CASSPFRGSEAFF. The rearrangement links TRBV14 to TRBJ1-1; maybe TRBD1 (6 bases). CDR3 length: 13 amino acids. V was clipped by 4 bases and J by 6 bases, with 12 bases between them. Germline values: CDR1 SGHDN, CDR2 FVKESK.

The chain couples TRBV24-1 to TRBJ1-6, with 10 positions matching TRBD1. The junction had 9 bases not matched to a gene; V was cut back by 5 bases and J by 9 bases. The CDR3 is 16 amino acids. Germline lookup yields CDR1 KGHDR and CDR2 SFDVKD. The CDR3 sequence: CATSGVTRDRGSPLHF. The CDR3 bases are TGTGCCACCAGTGGCGTAACACGGGACAGGGGTTCACCCCTCCACTTT.

The J gene is TRBJ1-1, the V gene TRBV28; D is possibly TRBD1 (5 bases). The CDR3 has 12 amino acids. Trimming removed 6 bases from V and 5 bases from J, with 10 bases in between. Germline CDR1 MDHEN, CDR2 SYDVKM. The CDR3 is CASSFGGTEAFF. CDR3 nucleotide sequence: TGTGCCAGCAGCTTTGGGGGGACTGAAGCTTTCTTT.

V gene TRBV6-2 or TRBV6-3 combines with J gene TRBJ1-1, with unresolved D. The CDR3 spans 13 residues. Germline V gene lookup returns CDR1 MNHEY and CDR2 SVGEGT. V was trimmed by 2 bases and J by 1 base, leaving 5 bases between them. In nucleotides, the CDR3 is TGTGCCAGCAGTTACCTCTGGAACACTGAAGCTTTCTTT. It codes for CASSYLWNTEAFF.

J is TRBJ2-3 and V is TRBV6-2 or TRBV6-3; TRBD2 matches 9 bases. With 8 bases clipped from V and 2 bases from J, the junction kept 8 bases outside the gene matches. There are 15 residues in the CDR3. Germline V gene lookup returns CDR1 MNHEY and CDR2 SVGEGT. In DNA form, the CDR3 reads TGTGCCAGCCGTTCCCCGGGACTAGCCACAGATACGCAGTATTTT. Translating it yields CASRSPGLATDTQYF.

This clone was seen ten or more times. The V gene is TRBV19, the J gene TRBJ2-4; D possibly corresponds to TRBD1 (5 bases). Trimming left V 5 bases short and J 0 bases short, with 11 bases between. The CDR3 spans 15 residues. Germline V gives CDR1 LNHDA, CDR2 SQIVND (reference sequence). CDR3 DNA: TGTGCCAGTAGTGGGGCCCAACTAGCCAAAAACATTCAGTACTTC. It encodes CASSGAQLAKNIQYF.

This chain connects TRBV2 to TRBJ1-2; D is perhaps TRBD1 (5 bases). The germline V gene has CDR1 SNHLY and CDR2 FYNNEI. The CDR3 has 15 amino acids. V lost 6 bases and J lost 4, with 18 bases in between. The CDR3 reads CASRPTPGIGYGYTF. CDR3 nucleotide sequence: TGTGCCAGCAGACCGACCCCAGGGATCGGCTATGGCTACACCTTC.

Many counts were recorded for this clone. This sequence joins TRBV7-2 and TRBJ1-5; a weak D match, TRBD1 (6 bases). The V end was cut by 1 base, the J end by 3 bases, with 10 bases between. CDR1 is SGHTA and CDR2 is FQGNSA in the germline V gene. The CDR3 has 15 residues. CDR3 in amino acids: CASSLVSGDNQPQHF. The CDR3 DNA sequence: TGTGCCAGCAGCTTAGTTTCAGGGGACAATCAGCCCCAGCATTTT. The whole variable domain, filled in from reference TRBV7-2 and TRBJ1-5, reads GAGVSQSPSNKVTEKGKDVELRCDPISGHTALYWYRQSLGQGLEFLIYFQGNSAPDKSGLPSDRFSAERTGGSVSTLTIQRTQQEDSAVYLCASSLVSGDNQPQHFGDGTRLSIL.

The chain employs TRBV9 and TRBJ2-2; perhaps TRBD2 as D (5 bases). This CDR3 contains 15 residues. Germline V CDR1 and CDR2: SGDLS, YYNGEE. The V end was cut by 4 bases, the J end by 4 bases, with 14 bases between. The CDR3: CASSLTTTPTGELFF. The DNA for the CDR3 is TGTGCCAGCAGCCTTACGACTACTCCCACCGGGGAGCTGTTTTTT.

The rearrangement links TRBV29-1 to TRBJ2-3; 8 nucleotides align to TRBD2. The V gene's germline CDR1 is SQVTM and CDR2 ANQGSEA. V shed 4 bases and J 0 bases; nucleotides not matched to a gene: 6. This CDR3 has 15 amino acids. The CDR3 coding sequence is TGCAGCGTTGGCCGGCCGGGGGGGAGCACAGATACGCAGTATTTT. This sequence encodes CSVGRPGGSTDTQYF.

The chain links TRBV5-6 to TRBJ1-1; D gene ambiguous. Trimming took off 4 bases at V and 5 bases at J, with 15 bases between the two ends. CDR3 length: 14 residues. Germline V gene sequence: CDR1 SGHDT, CDR2 YYEEEE. CDR3 protein: CASSPGPGKTEAFF. The CDR3 DNA reads as TGTGCCAGCAGCCCCGGGCCGGGGAAGACTGAAGCTTTCTTT.

This clone was counted between two and nine times. J is TRBJ2-1 and V is TRBV5-5; 7 bases are a match to TRBD2. The junction had 4 bases not matched to a gene; V was cut back by 0 bases and J by 4 bases. Per germline, CDR1 SGHKS and CDR2 YYEKEE (reference sequence). The CDR3 contains 15 residues. CDR3 bases: TGTGCCAGCAGCTTGGAGCTAGCGGAATACAATGAGCAGTTCTTC. This gives the protein CASSLELAEYNEQFF. Full variable domain (outside the CDR3, taken from reference TRBV5-5 and TRBJ2-1): DAGVTQSPTHLIKTRGQQVTLRCSPISGHKSVSWYQQVLGQGPQFIFQYYEKEERGRGNFPDRFSARQFPNYSSELNVNALLLGDSALYLCASSLELAEYNEQFFGPGTRLTVL.

This clone was detected only a few times. The V gene is TRBV7-3, the J gene TRBJ1-2, with a tentative D call TRBD1 (6 bases). V gave up 2 bases and J gave up 7 bases, with 11 bases separating them. The CDR3 is made up of 13 amino acids. Germline CDR1 SGHTA, CDR2 FQGTGA. The CDR3 DNA is TGTGCCAGCAGCTTACAGGGGATGGGTGGCTACACCTTC. Its protein product is CASSLQGMGGYTF.

The V and J genes are TRBV30 and TRBJ1-1; the D gene is possibly TRBD1 (5 bases). The CDR3 is 13 amino acids. Germline CDR1 is GTSNPN and CDR2 is SVGIG (reference sequence). The V end lost 0 bases, the J end lost 1 base, and 6 bases lay between the germline ends. In DNA form, the CDR3 reads TGTGCCTGGAGTGTAGGGGAGAACACTGAAGCTTTCTTT. It codes for CAWSVGENTEAFF.

V usage is TRBV7-9 and J usage is TRBJ2-7, with 8 nucleotides matching TRBD2. Germline values: CDR1 SEHNR, CDR2 FQNEAQ (reference sequence). This CDR3 is built from 16 residues. Unmatched junction bases numbered 12, after V lost 5 bases and J lost 3 bases. The DNA for the CDR3 is TGTGCCAGCAGCCCAGGGCGAGGAACTAGCGGCTACGAGCAGTACTTC. Translating it yields CASSPGRGTSGYEQYF.

The chain has TRBV4-3 and TRBJ2-3; maybe TRBD2 (6 bases). V was trimmed by 0 bases and J by 1 base, leaving 11 bases between them. Germline V gene lookup returns CDR1 LGHNA and CDR2 YSLEER. This CDR3 has 16 residues. The CDR3 loop is CASSQEGGRGTDTQYF. The CDR3 DNA reads TGCGCCAGCAGCCAAGAGGGGGGAAGGGGCACAGATACGCAGTATTTT.

This clone was detected a few times. This chain connects TRBV10-1 to TRBJ2-7, with D maybe TRBD2 (6 bases). The CDR3 loop spans 15 amino acids. V lost 3 bases to trimming and J lost 7 bases, with 19 bases between them. The germline CDR1 and CDR2 sequences are WNHNN and SYGVQD (reference sequence). The CDR3 DNA is TGCGCCAGCAGTGAATCGGGACTCGGAGTGGGAGAGCAGTACTTC. Translating gives CASSESGLGVGEQYF.

The genes are TRBV7-6 and TRBJ2-2; no reliable D call. The V end was cut by 1 base, the J end by 7 bases, with 10 bases between. This CDR3 comprises 14 residues. In germline, CDR1 is SGHVS, CDR2 FNYEAQ. This CDR3 reads CASSLDGSGGELFF. DNA for the CDR3: TGTGCCAGCAGCTTAGATGGATCGGGCGGGGAGCTGTTTTTT.